Presented here are 3 T cell receptor beta chains from one specimen sequenced in a study of T cells in women clearing cervical HPV infection. Assay used: immunoSEQ multiplex PCR; TCRdb lists only in-frame clones, some missing. The sample is made up of about 48,000 clones, and the top ten hold around 1.5% of it. Sequencing input: blood buffy coat. The receptors stem from a woman between 18 and 70 years old with a cervical HPV16 infection that either progressed to CIN3+ or cleared (not recorded which).

Comment on this clone: The CDR3 end is not reached by the read, which stops 3 residues before it; the germline J gene fills it in. The chain joins TRBV30 to TRBJ1-6; the match to TRBD1 covers 7 bases. The germline CDR1 and CDR2 sequences are GTSNPN and SVGIG (reference sequence). CDR3 size: 13 residues. The J segment lost 7 bases and the V segment lost 0 bases, leaving 0 bases of the junction unmatched. The CDR3 sequence is CAWSVQGNSPLHF. CDR3 bases read: TGTGCCTGGAGTGTACAGGGGAATTCACCC.

Comments on this clone: Coverage ceases 3 residues before the CDR3 finishes, and the germline J gene fills in the end. The chain combines TRBV19 with TRBJ1-5; 8 positions agree with TRBD1. With 7 bases clipped from V and 1 base from J, the junction kept 6 bases outside the gene matches. Germline V gives CDR1 LNHDA, CDR2 SQIVND (reference sequence). This CDR3 is 15 amino acids long. CDR3 in amino acids: CASIPDRVSNQPQHF. The DNA read from the CDR3 is TGTGCCAGTATTCCGGACAGGGTGAGCAATCAGCCC. The whole variable domain, filled in from reference TRBV19 and TRBJ1-5, reads DGGITQSPKYLFRKEGQNVTLSCEQNLNHDAMYWYRQDPGQGLRLIYYSQIVNDFQKGDIAEGYSVSREKKESFPLTVTSAQKNPTAFYLCASIPDRVSNQPQHFGDGTRLSIL.

About this clone: The read is 3 residues too short to cover the CDR3 end, so that end is filled in from the germline J gene. This chain joins TRBV5-1 and TRBJ2-7, with 7 bases that match TRBD1. Germline CDR1 is SGHRS and CDR2 is YFSETQ. The CDR3 consists of 14 residues. J gave up 6 bases and V 6 bases, and 12 bases lay outside the gene matches. CDR3 loop: CASTRDRSPGEQYF. CDR3 bases read: TGCGCCAGCACTCGGGACAGAAGTCCGGGCGAG.